The clone carrying this TCR beta chain showed up many times. Its antigen remains unidentified. The data are from a study of T-cell reconstitution after alpha-beta-depleted transplantation in children. V shed 0 bases and J 0 bases; nucleotides not matched to a gene: 12. The CDR3 totals 20 residues. CDR1 SGHRS and CDR2 YFSETQ come from the germline V gene. Study findings and constraints: Counts and diversity of T cells one year after transplant came mostly from newly produced T cells. It was surviving recipient T cells and thymic progenitors that gave some patients high TCRbeta diversity at day 60.

Researchers prepared the TCRbeta library using unique molecular identifiers, the study reports. TCRdb re-called the PCR reads through MiXCR, storing one row per CDR3 protein. The table has roughly 500,000 distinct CDR3 sequences, roughly a tenth seen once. Material: PBMCs, obtained before TCRalphabeta/CD19-depleted stem cell transplant. The TCR was taken from a child under 10 years old with inherited bone marrow failure, due to receive a stem cell transplant. The chain uses TRBV5-1 and TRBJ2-3; the match to TRBD2 covers 11 bases. CDR3 protein: CASSLALTSGGPSSTDTQYF. The CDR3 nucleotides are TGCGCCAGCAGCTTGGCTCTAACTAGCGGGGGCCCTTCAAGCACAGATACGCAGTATTTT.